What follows is one T cell receptor beta chain and its context. What it recognizes is unknown. With 60 Vbeta and 13 Jbeta primers, the PCR was carried out. Here immunoSEQ multiplex PCR was the method, and the copy in TCRdb shows in-frame clones only, minus some. The table lists about 130,000 clones, 60% to 80% of them singletons. The CDR3 length is 14 residues. Germline CDR1 is SGHDT and CDR2 is YYEEEE. The V end was cut by 0 bases, the J end by 3 bases, with 10 bases between. The data stem from a study of cytomegalovirus exposure and HLA in healthy donors. Study-level points and caveats: In a later analysis, HLA-C alleles had the fewest associated TCRs, DRB1 alleles the most. In a later analysis, at a false discovery rate of 0.05, about 16,000 TCR beta sequences matched HLA alleles.

The TCR comes from a male donor in good health and CMV-seronegative. J is TRBJ2-7 and V is TRBV5-6; perhaps TRBD2 as D (6 bases). The material sequenced was PBMCs. The CDR3 here is CASSLEGLIYEQYF. CDR3 sequence (DNA): TGTGCCAGCAGCTTGGAGGGACTGATCTACGAGCAGTACTTC.